These 6 T cell receptor beta chains share one sample of origin, sequenced in a study of cytomegalovirus exposure and HLA in healthy donors. With 60 Vbeta and 13 Jbeta primers, the PCR was carried out. Some clones are missing from TCRdb's copy, which holds only in-frame ones; the method was immunoSEQ multiplex PCR. The data show under 200,000 clones, with about 86% seen just once and roughly 0.34% held by the top ten. Sequenced material: PBMCs. The source of these receptors is a woman aged 30 to 39 in good health and CMV-seronegative.

This clone was observed a single time. V usage is TRBV5-1 and J usage is TRBJ2-7; D is possibly TRBD2 (5 bases). From germline, CDR1 is SGHRS and CDR2 YFSETQ. Trimming pared 0 bases from V and 2 bases from J, leaving 12 bases between. CDR3 length equals 15 residues. The DNA of the CDR3 is TGCGCCAGCAGCTTGGGTGGGGAGCCTACCTACGAGCAGTACTTC. Protein: CASSLGGEPTYEQYF.

This chain joins TRBV28 and TRBJ2-7; 9 bases map to TRBD1. Germline assignment: CDR1 MDHEN and CDR2 SYDVKM. Trimming at V came to 4 bases and at J to 5 bases, leaving 9 bases not matched to a gene. This CDR3 spans 15 amino acids. CDR3 bases: TGTGCCAGCAGTTGCGCCGGGACAGGGTGCCACGAGCAGTACTTC. The encoded protein is CASSCAGTGCHEQYF.

V and J are TRBV5-1 and TRBJ2-3, with D possibly TRBD2 on 6 matching bases. Germline V gene sequence: CDR1 SGHRS, CDR2 YFSETQ. CDR3 length equals 15 residues. The V and J ends lost 4 bases and 1 base respectively, with 13 bases between them. The CDR3 region has the DNA TGCGCCAGCAGCAGTCCGGCGGGGCGCACAGATACGCAGTATTTT. The encoded protein is CASSSPAGRTDTQYF.

The chain has TRBV6-1 and TRBJ2-7; weak D call: TRBD1 (5 bases). The V gene lost 7 bases and the J gene lost 6 bases, with 13 bases spanning the gap. The CDR3 has 12 amino acids. Germline V CDR1 and CDR2: MNHNS, SASEGT. The CDR3 region has the DNA TGTGCCAGCAATCCCAGGGTGGGCGAGCAGTACTTC. This codes for CASNPRVGEQYF.

The chain employs TRBV28 and TRBJ2-7; 9 bases agree with TRBD1. The V gene's germline CDR1 is MDHEN and CDR2 SYDVKM. The CDR3 spans 15 residues. Trimming took 3 bases from V and 6 from J; bases not matched to a gene: 9. CDR3 region: CASSFGTGSIGEQYF. For the CDR3, the DNA is TGTGCCAGCAGTTTCGGGACAGGGTCTATCGGCGAGCAGTACTTC.

The J gene is TRBJ1-1, the V gene TRBV6-1; the match to TRBD1 covers 7 bases. Germline CDR1 MNHNS, CDR2 SASEGT. J was trimmed by 0 bases and V by 4 bases; bases with no gene match: 14. The CDR3 totals 18 residues. The CDR3 bases are TGTGCCAGCAGTGGCCCAATAAGGGGACAGCTCATGAACACTGAAGCTTTCTTT. Its translation: CASSGPIRGQLMNTEAFF.